A single sample gave rise to the 2 T cell receptor beta chains below, sequenced in a study of monozygotic twins with inflammatory bowel disease (dated by TCRdb to the late 2010s). Library construction relied on 5' RACE. Sequencing took place on an Illumina HiSeq 2500. TCRdb reprocessed the sequencing reads and holds a single record per CDR3 protein sequence, with no DNA. The table of this sample itemizes a few hundred thousand distinct CDR3 sequences. The ten largest clones capture around 2.6% of the sample. Input material: blood. The receptors originated from a human donor with ulcerative colitis or Crohn's disease, or a healthy co-twin of an affected twin (not recorded which).

This chain links TRBV7-2 with TRBJ1-1; checking the TCRdb D call of TRBD1 is not possible without DNA. Germline assignment: CDR1 SGHTA and CDR2 FQGNSA. CDR3 length: 15 residues. The CDR3: CASSLRDRTLQGAFF.

The chain employs TRBV4-3 and TRBJ1-6; without DNA, the TCRdb call of TRBD1 cannot be checked. Germline CDR1 is LGHNA and CDR2 is YSLEER. This CDR3 has 19 amino acids. CDR3 sequence: CASSQDTGTGGSYNSPLHF.